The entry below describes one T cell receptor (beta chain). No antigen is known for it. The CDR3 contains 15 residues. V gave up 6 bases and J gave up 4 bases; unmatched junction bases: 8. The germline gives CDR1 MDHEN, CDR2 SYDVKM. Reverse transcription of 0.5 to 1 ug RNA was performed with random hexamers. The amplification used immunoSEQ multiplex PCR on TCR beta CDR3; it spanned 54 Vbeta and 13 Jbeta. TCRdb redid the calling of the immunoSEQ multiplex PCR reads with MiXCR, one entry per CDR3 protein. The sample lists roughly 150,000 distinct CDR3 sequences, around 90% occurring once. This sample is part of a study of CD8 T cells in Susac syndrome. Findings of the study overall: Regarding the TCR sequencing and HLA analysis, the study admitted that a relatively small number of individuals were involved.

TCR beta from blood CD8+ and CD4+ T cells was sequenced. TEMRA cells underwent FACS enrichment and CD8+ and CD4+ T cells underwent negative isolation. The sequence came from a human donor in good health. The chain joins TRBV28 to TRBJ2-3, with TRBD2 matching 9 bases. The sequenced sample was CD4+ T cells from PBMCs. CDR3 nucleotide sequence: TGTGCCAGCAGCCCTAGCGGGACGGGGGCAGATACGCAGTATTTT. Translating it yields CASSPSGTGADTQYF.